This section outlines one TCR beta chain sequence together with its context. Original handling: It was from reference gene primer amplification that nucleated cell counts were estimated. Profiled with immunoSEQ multiplex PCR; TCRdb holds only in-frame clones, not every one. From that table come the V and J calls and clone size; the DNA was used to work out D and trimming. The sample includes hundreds of thousands of clones, around 90% of them seen just once. The CDR3 consists of 16 residues. Germline values: CDR1 SGHNT, CDR2 YYREEE (reference sequence). Trimming took off 3 bases at V and 6 bases at J, with 21 bases between the two ends. The data were taken from a study of blood T cell repertoires in COVID-19. Study details: Samples came from the United States, Italy and Spain, spanning acute and convalescent COVID-19. Sources were T cells, B-cell-depleted T cells, or PBMCs; the material itself was cDNA or gDNA.

Material for sequencing was peripheral blood. This TCR was sampled from a woman aged 40 to 50 with COVID-19, enrolled during active disease. V gene TRBV5-4 combines with J gene TRBJ1-2, with a tentative D call TRBD1 (6 bases). Written as DNA, the CDR3 is TGTGCCAGCAGCTACCCGAACCAGGGGCGAGATCATGGCTACACCTTC. It is translated as CASSYPNQGRDHGYTF.